What follows is one T cell receptor beta chain and its context. Antigen unknown. V lost 2 bases, J lost 4 bases, and 12 bases lay in between. Germline V CDR1 and CDR2: SGDLS, YYNGEE. The CDR3 is made up of 15 amino acids. The data derive from a study of CD8+ T cells in alopecia areata. Looking at the study overall: Tofacitinib was given for 6 to 18 months, then stopped for 6 months. Study-level points and caveats: Unlike in mice, where it was clearer, TCR sharing across patients was less clear, possibly HLA-related. Compared with normal scalp, lesional scalp had higher clonality and more expanded CD8+ clones.

As the sequencing template, cDNA was produced by extracting RNA and reverse transcribing it. Using immunoSEQ multiplex PCR, the repertoire was profiled, and TCRdb retains in-frame clones only, with some absent. The sample yields approximately 65,000 clones, about half seen once. This TCR came from a human donor with alopecia areata. This specimen consisted of CD8+ T cells sorted from blood, obtained at week 0. V usage is TRBV9 and J usage is TRBJ1-4; possibly TRBD1 for D (5 bases). The CDR3 sequence: CASSVEGSSNEKLFF. CDR3 coding DNA: TGTGCCAGCAGCGTGGAGGGGTCCAGTAATGAAAAACTGTTTTTT.